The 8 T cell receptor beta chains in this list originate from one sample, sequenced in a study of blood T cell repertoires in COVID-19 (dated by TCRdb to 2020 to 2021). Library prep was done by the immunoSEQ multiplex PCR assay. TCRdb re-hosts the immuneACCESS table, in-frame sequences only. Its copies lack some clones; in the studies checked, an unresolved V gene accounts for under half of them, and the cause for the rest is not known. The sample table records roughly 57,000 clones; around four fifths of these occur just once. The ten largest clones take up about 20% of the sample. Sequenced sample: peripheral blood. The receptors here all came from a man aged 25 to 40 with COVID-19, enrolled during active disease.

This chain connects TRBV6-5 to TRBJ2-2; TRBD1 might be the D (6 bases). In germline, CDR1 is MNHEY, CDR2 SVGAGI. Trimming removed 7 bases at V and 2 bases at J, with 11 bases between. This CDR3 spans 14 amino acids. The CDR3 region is CASMGHLNTGELFF. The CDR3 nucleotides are TGTGCCAGCATGGGACACCTAAACACCGGGGAGCTGTTTTTT.

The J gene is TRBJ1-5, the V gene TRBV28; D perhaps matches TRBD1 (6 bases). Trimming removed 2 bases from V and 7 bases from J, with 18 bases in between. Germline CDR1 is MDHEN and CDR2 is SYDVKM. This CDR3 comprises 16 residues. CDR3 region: CASSLAPGQRGQPQHF. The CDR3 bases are TGTGCCAGCAGTTTAGCCCCAGGCCAGAGGGGGCAGCCCCAGCATTTT.

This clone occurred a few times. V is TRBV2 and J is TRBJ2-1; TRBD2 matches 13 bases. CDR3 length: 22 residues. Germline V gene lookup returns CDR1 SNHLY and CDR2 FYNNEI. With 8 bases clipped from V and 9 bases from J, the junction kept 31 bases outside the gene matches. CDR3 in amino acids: CASSYRGRIGLAGARGQFEQFF. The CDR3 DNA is TGTGCCAGCTCATACAGGGGGCGAATAGGACTAGCGGGAGCTCGGGGGCAATTTGAGCAGTTCTTC. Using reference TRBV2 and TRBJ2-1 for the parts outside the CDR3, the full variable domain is EPEVTQTPSHQVTQMGQEVILRCVPISNHLYFYWYRQILGQKVEFLVSFYNNEISEKSEIFDDQFSVERPDGSNFTLKIRSTKLEDSAMYFCASSYRGRIGLAGARGQFEQFFGPGTRLTVL.

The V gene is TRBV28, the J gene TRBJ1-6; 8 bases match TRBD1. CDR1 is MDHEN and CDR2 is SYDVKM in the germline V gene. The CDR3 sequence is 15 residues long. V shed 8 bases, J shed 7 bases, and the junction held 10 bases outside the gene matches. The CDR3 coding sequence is TGTGCCAGCCTATCCAGGGGGCCGGAAAATTCACCCCTCCACTTT. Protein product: CASLSRGPENSPLHF.

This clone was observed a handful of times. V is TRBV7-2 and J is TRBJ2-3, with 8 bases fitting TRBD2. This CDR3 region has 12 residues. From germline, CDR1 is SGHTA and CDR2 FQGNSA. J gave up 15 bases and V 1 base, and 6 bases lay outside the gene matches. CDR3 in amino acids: CASSLGDGGEYF. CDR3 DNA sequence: TGTGCCAGCAGCTTAGGGGACGGGGGGGAATATTTT.

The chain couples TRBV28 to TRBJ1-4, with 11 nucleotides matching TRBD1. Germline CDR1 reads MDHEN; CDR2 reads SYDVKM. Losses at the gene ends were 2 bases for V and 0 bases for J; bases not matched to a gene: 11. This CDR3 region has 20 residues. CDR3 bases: TGTGCCAGCAGTTTACCCGGGACAGGGGGTATTGGAGCAACTAATGAAAAACTGTTTTTT. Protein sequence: CASSLPGTGGIGATNEKLFF.

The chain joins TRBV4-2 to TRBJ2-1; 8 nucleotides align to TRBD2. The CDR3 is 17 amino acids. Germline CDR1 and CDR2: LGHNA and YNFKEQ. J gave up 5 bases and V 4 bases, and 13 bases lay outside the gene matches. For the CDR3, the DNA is TGTGCCAGCAGCCGGCAAACCACACTAGCGGAGCACAATGAGCAGTTCTTC. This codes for CASSRQTTLAEHNEQFF.

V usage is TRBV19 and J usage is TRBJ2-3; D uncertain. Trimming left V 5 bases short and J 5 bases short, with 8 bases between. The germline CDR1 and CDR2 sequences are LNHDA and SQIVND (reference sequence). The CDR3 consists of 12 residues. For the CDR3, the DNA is TGTGCCAGTAGTTTCCTAGGAGATACGCAGTATTTT. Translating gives CASSFLGDTQYF.